This T cell receptor beta chain emerged from a study of T cell responses to AZD1222 COVID-19 vaccine. The study, taken as a whole, reports: As reported, nearly half of all spike-specific TCRs target variant regions that are unmutated.

Trimming removed 3 bases from V and 4 bases from J; junction bases left unmatched: 2. Germline V gives CDR1 SGDLS, CDR2 YYNGEE. The CDR3 is 14 amino acids. Profiling relied on immunoSEQ multiplex PCR, and the TCRdb table lists in-frame clones only, not all of them. The sample contains 140,000 to 150,000 clones, 80% to 95% of which appear only once. Comments on this clone: Its antigen remains unknown.

J is TRBJ2-7 and V is TRBV9, with 12 bases matching TRBD2. The input for sequencing was peripheral blood, taken on day 0 of AZD1222 vaccination. The source of this sequence is an adult in good health. CDR3 loop: CASSAGLAGYEQYF. The CDR3 nucleotides are TGTGCCAGCAGCGCCGGACTAGCGGGATACGAGCAGTACTTC.